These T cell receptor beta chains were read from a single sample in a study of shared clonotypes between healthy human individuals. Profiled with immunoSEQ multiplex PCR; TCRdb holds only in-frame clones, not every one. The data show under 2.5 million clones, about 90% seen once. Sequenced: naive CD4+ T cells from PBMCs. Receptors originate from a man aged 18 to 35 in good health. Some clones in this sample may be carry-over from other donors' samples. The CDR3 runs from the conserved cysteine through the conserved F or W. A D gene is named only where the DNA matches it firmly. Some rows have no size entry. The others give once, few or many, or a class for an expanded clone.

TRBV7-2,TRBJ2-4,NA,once,TGTGCCAGCAGCTTATCGGCCCTTGGACAAGCCGACTTC,CASSLSALGQADF
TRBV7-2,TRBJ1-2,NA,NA,TGTGCCAGCAGCTCTAACAGGGAGCCTAACTATGGCTACACCTTC,CASSSNREPNYGYTF
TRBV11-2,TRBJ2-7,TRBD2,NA,TGTGCCAGCAGCTTCCCGGTTCTAGCGGTTTCCTACGAGCAGTACTTC,CASSFPVLAVSYEQYF
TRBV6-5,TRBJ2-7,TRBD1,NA,TGTGCCAGCAGTAGACTGGACAGGGACTCCTACGAGCAGTACTTC,CASSRLDRDSYEQYF
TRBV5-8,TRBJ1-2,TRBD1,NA,TGTGCCAGTAAATCACAGGGGGCCTCGGATGGCTACACCTTC,CASKSQGASDGYTF
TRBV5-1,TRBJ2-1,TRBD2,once,TGCGCCAGCAGCCCGACTAGCGGGGGCTCCTACAATGAGCAGTTCTTC,CASSPTSGGSYNEQFF
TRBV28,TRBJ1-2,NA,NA,TGTGCCAGCAGACACAACTATGGCTACACCTTC,CASRHNYGYTF
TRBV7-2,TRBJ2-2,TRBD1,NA,TGTGCCAGCAGCATTGGGGGTCCGGGACAGGGGAACACCGGGGAGCTGTTTTTT,CASSIGGPGQGNTGELFF
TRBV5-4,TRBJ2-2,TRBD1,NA,TGTGCCAGCAGCTTGGGGGACAGGGAGGCCGGGGAGCTGTTTTTT,CASSLGDREAGELFF
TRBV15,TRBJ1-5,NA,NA,TGTGCCACCAGCAGATCGGGGGGTCAGCCCCAGCATTTT,CATSRSGGQPQHF
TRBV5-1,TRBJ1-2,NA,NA,TGCGCCAGCAGCGGAGCCGGGGGAGTCTATGGCTACACCTTC,CASSGAGGVYGYTF
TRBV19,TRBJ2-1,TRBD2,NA,TGTGCCAGTAGTCCCCGGGGAGGGACTAGCGGGTTTAGCTCCTACAATGAGCAGTTCTTC,CASSPRGGTSGFSSYNEQFF
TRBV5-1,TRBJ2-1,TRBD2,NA,TGCGCCAGCAGCTTGCTAGCGGACAACAATGAGCAGTTCTTC,CASSLLADNNEQFF
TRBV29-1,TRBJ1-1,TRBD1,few,TGCAGCGTGGGACAGGACATGAACACTGAAGCTTTCTTT,CSVGQDMNTEAFF
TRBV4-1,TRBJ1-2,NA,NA,TGCGCCAGCAGTGCAACCCTTAACTATGGCTACACCTTC,CASSATLNYGYTF
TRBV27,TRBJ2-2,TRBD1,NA,TGTGCCAGCAGTCCTCAGCCGGACAGGGTGGCCGTCACCGGGGAGCTGTTTTTT,CASSPQPDRVAVTGELFF
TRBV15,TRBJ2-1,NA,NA,TGTGCCACCACCCCTAATTGGAATGAGCAGTTCTTC,CATTPNWNEQFF
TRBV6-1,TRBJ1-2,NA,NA,TGTGCCAGCGACCTTGTTAGGGACACTGTCCGTGGCTACACCTTC,CASDLVRDTVRGYTF
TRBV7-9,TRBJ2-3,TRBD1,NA,TGTGCCAGCAGCCAAGGGACAGGGAACACAGATACGCAGTATTTT,CASSQGTGNTDTQYF
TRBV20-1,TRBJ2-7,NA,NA,TGCAGTGTCGTTAACAGGGACGAGCAGTACTTC,CSVVNRDEQYF
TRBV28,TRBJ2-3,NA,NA,TGTGCCAGCAGTTTACCCCTCCCCCATACGCAGTATTTT,CASSLPLPHTQYF
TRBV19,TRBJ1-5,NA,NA,TGTGCCAGTAGTATTGGGGGGGGTGGTGGCAATCAGCCCCAGCATTTT,CASSIGGGGGNQPQHF
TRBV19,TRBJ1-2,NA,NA,TGTGCCAGTAGTATAGGGACGGACTATGGCTACACCTTC,CASSIGTDYGYTF
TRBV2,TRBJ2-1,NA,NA,TGTGCCAGCAGGAGGACAGCCGATATGGAGCAGTTCTTC,CASRRTADMEQFF
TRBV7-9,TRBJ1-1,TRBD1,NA,TGTGCCAGCAGCTCGGGACAGGGTGACACTGAAGCTTTCTTT,CASSSGQGDTEAFF
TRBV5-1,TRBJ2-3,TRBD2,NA,TGCGCCAGCAGCTCCAGCTCTACTAGCGGGATGGATACGCAGTATTTT,CASSSSSTSGMDTQYF
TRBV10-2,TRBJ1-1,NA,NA,TGCGCCAGCAGTGAGAGCGGGATGAACACTGAAGCTTTCTTT,CASSESGMNTEAFF
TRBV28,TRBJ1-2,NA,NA,TGTGCCACCCGAGCCCAGGGCTACGACTATGGCTACACCTTC,CATRAQGYDYGYTF
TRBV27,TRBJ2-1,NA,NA,TGTGCCAGCAGTTTCTCCCGGTGGCGGCATGAGCAGTTCTTC,CASSFSRWRHEQFF
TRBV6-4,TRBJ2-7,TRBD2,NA,TGTGCCAGCGGGGACAGACTAGCGGGGGCCTCCTACGAGCAGTACTTC,CASGDRLAGASYEQYF
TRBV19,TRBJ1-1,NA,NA,TGTGCCAGTAGTATAGTAGGGTTTCTCACTGAAGCTTTCTTT,CASSIVGFLTEAFF
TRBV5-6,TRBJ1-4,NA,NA,TGTGCCAGCAGCTTGAAAGGAGGGTATTCTACTGAAAAACTGTTTTTT,CASSLKGGYSTEKLFF
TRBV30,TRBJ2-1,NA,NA,TGTGCCTGTAGCCCGAGCTCCTACAATGAGCAGTTCTTC,CACSPSSYNEQFF
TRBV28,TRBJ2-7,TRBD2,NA,TGTGCCAGCAGCTTGGGAGGGCTTACCTACGAGCAGTACTTC,CASSLGGLTYEQYF
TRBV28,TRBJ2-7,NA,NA,TGTGCCAGCAGGGAAGCACAGGGCGCTCGGTTCTTTTACGAGCAGTACTTC,CASREAQGARFFYEQYF
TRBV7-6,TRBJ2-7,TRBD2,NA,TGTGCCAGCAGTACTAGCGGGTGGTCCTACGAGCAGTACTTC,CASSTSGWSYEQYF
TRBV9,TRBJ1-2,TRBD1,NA,TGTGCCAGCAGCTTATCGGACAGGAACTATGGCTACACCTTC,CASSLSDRNYGYTF
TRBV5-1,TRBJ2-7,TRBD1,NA,TGCGCCAGCAGCGCGGGGACAGGGGGTTTATACGAGCAGTACTTC,CASSAGTGGLYEQYF
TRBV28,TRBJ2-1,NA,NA,TGTGCCAGCAGAAATACATGGAGTGAGCAGTTCTTC,CASRNTWSEQFF
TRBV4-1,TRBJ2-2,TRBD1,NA,TGCGCCAGCAGCCAAGGGACAGGAAACACCGGGGAGCTGTTTTTT,CASSQGTGNTGELFF
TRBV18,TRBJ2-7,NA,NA,TGTGCCAGCTCCCAGTCTCAATTAATTTCCTACGAGCAGTACTTC,CASSQSQLISYEQYF
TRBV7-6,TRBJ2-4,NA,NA,TGTGCCAGCAGCTTAGTAGGACCTCCAAGCATTCAGTACTTC,CASSLVGPPSIQYF
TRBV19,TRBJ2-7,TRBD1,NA,TGTGCCAGTAGTCCACCACCGGGACAGGGCTACGAGCAGTACTTC,CASSPPPGQGYEQYF
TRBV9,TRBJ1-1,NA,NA,TGTGCCAGCAGCGTAGACGAGAACACTGAAGCTTTCTTT,CASSVDENTEAFF
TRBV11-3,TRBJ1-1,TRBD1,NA,TGTGCCAGCAGCTTATCGGCCCACCGGGGACAGATGAACACTGAAGCTTTCTTT,CASSLSAHRGQMNTEAFF
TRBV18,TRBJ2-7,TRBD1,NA,TGTGCCAGCTCACCGCAGGGACAGGGTAGGGGAGAGCAGTACTTC,CASSPQGQGRGEQYF
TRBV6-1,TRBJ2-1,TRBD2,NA,TGTGCCAGCAGTGAAAGAACTAGCGGGGGGTATAATGAGCAGTTCTTC,CASSERTSGGYNEQFF
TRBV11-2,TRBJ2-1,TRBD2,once,TGTGCCAGCAGCTTCGAGGACTTAGTAGCGGGAGCGCTAATGAAGGAGCAGTTCTTC,CASSFEDLVAGALMKEQFF
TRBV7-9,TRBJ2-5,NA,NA,TGTGCCAGCAGGGCTAGCGAGCGAGGAGAGACCCAGTACTTC,CASRASERGETQYF
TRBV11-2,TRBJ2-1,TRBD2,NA,TGTGCCAGCAGCCGGGACTACGTTAATGAGCAGTTCTTC,CASSRDYVNEQFF
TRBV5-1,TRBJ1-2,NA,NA,TGCGCCAGCAGCTTGGCCACTGGACAGTACTATGGCTACACCTTC,CASSLATGQYYGYTF
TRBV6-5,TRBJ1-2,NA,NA,TGTGCCAGCAGCCCATTAAACTCGGGGAACTATGGCTACACCTTC,CASSPLNSGNYGYTF